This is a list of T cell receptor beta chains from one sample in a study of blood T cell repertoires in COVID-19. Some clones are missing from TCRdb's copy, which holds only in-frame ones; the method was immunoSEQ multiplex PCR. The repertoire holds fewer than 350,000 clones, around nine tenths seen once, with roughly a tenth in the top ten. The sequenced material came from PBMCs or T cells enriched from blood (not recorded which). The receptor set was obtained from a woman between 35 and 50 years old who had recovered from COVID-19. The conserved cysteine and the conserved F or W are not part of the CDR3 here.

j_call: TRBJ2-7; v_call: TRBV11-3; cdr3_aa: ASSPGTGGDEQY
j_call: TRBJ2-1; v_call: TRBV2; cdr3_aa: ASRNLAGDYNEQF
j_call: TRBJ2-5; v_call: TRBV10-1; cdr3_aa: ASSDVWACETQY
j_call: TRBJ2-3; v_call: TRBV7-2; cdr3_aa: ASSLSGGKADTQY
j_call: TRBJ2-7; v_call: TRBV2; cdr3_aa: ASQGQSAHSYEQY
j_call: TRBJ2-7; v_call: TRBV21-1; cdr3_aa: ASSKEETSGSRYEQY
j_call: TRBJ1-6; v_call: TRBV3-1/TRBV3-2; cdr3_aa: ASSQGQGQNSPLH
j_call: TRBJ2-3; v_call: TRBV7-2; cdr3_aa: ASSLFPTSGTYSDTQY
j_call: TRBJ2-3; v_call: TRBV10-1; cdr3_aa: ASSPSGADTQY
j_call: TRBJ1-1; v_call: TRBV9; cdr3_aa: ASSASTGGTEAF
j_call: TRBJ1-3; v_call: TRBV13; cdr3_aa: ASSDYRGNTIY
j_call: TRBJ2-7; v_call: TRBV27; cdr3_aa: ASRLSGSYEQY
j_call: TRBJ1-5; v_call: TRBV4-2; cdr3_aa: ASSPRDRDNQPQH
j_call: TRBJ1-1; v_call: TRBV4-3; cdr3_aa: ASSLARQSNTEAF
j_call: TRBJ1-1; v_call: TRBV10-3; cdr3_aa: AISKTGGRTEAF
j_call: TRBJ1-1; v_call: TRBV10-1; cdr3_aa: ASSAPSEKAGDRRNTEAF
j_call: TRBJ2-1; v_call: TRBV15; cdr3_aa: ATSRPGGDSAYNEQF
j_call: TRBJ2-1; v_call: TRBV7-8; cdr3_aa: ASSSQWGDNEQF
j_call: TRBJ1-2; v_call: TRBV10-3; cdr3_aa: AISEKGADYGYT
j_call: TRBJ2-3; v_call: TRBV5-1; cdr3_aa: ASSSRTAGTDTQY
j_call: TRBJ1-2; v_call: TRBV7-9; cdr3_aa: ASSLGGESYGYT
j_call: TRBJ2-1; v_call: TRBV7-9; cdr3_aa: ASSSPLAGGPYNEQF
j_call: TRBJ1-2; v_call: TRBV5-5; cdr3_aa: ASSLGDRLFGYT
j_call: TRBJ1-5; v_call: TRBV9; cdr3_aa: ASSPGPSQGGQPQH
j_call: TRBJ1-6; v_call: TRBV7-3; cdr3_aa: ASATGGNSPLH
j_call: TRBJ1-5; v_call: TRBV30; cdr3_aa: AWSVGTVSNQPQH
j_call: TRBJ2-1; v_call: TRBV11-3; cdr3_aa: ASSFGTSGGYNEQF
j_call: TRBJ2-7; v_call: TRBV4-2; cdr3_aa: ASSQDRQASYEQY
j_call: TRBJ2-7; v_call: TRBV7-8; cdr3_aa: ASSSGVDVRGGPSYEQY
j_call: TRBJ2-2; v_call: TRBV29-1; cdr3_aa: SAVGRRDTGELF
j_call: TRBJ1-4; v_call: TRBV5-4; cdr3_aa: ASSLVGGSSNEKLF
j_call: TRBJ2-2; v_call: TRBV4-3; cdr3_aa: ASSQVAGANTGELF
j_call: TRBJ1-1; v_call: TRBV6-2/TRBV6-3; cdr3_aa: ASSLTGDSNTEAF
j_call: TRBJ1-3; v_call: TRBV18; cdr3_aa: ASSTGGTGNTIY
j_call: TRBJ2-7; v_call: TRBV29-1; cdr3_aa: SVGPAGRNEQY
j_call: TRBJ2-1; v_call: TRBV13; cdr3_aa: ASSVSLVIGEQF
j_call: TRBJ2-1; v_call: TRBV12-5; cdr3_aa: ASGLNRDNEQF
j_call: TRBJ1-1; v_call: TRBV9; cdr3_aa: ASSVTGANTEAF
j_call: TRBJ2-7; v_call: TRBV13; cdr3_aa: ASSIGTSGGSYEQY
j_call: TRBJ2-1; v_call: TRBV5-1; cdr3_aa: ASSLGLAGGLGNEQF
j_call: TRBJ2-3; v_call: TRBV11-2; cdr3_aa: ASSLGTGYTDTQY
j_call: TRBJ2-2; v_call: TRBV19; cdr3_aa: AGHSGITGELF
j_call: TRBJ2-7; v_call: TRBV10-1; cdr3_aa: ASSPTRDSSYEQY
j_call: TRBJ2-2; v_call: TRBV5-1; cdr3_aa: ASSFPTGELF
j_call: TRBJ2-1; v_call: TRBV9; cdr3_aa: AILPRSSYNEQF
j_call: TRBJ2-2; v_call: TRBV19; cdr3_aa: ASSIAGLTNTGELF
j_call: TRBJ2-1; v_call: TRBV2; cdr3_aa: ATSDRGRRNEQF
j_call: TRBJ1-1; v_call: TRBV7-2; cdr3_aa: ASRAFINTEAF
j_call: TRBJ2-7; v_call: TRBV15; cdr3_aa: ATSRDRNSGFYEQY
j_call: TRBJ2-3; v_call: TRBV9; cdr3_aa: ASTLGGLDSTDTQY
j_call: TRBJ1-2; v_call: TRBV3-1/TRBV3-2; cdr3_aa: ASSQKGRGGYGYT
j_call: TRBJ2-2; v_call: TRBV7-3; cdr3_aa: ASSSLAGEGTGELF
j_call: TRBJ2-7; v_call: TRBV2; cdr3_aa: ASRVRGASYEQY
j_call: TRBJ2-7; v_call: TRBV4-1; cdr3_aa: ASSQEGWGGSRSYEQY
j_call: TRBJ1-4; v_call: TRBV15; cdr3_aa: ATSRWTANEKLF
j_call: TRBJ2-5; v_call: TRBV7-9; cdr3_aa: ASSLDRGTIETQY
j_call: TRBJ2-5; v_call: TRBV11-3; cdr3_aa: ASSLEGQGAVQTQY
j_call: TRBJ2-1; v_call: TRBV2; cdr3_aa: ASRGEEGAYNEQF
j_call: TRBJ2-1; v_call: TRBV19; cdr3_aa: ASSMSHFYNEQF
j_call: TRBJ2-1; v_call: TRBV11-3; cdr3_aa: ASSLEGTGHNEQF